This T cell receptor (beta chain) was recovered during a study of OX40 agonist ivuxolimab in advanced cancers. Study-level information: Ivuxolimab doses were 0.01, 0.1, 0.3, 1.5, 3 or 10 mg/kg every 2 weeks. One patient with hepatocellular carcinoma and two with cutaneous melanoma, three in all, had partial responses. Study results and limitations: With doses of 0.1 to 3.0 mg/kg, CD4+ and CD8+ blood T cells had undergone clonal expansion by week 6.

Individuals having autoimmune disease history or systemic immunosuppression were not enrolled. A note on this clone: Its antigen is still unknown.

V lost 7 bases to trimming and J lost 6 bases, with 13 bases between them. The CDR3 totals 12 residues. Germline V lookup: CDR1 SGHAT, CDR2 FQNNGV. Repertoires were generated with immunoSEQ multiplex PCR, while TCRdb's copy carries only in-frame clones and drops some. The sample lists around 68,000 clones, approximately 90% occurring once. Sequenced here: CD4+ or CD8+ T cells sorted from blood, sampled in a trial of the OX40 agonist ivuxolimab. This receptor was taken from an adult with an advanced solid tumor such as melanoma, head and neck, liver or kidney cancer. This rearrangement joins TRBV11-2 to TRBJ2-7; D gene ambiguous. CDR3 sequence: CASTAVLGEQYF. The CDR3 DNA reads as TGTGCCAGCACGGCTGTTTTGGGCGAGCAGTACTTC.